Only a few counts were recorded for the clone carrying this T cell receptor (beta chain). Its antigen remains unidentified. The entry originates in a study of identical twins. The CDR3 consists of 16 residues. V lost 3 bases and J lost 4; bases outside the gene matches: 6. TCRdb redid the calling of the 5' RACE reads with MiXCR, one entry per CDR3 protein. This table holds 470,000 or so distinct CDR3 sequences, 20% to 30% found once. Findings of the study overall: Clonotypes of the beta chain that were abundant in cord blood carried fewer insertions (memory repertoires showed none).

This same sample was also taken into another study, of T cells expressing NK-cell markers.

V and J are TRBV12-3 or TRBV12-4 and TRBJ2-3; 11 bases match TRBD2. Material: CD4+ T cells sorted from blood. This TCR was recovered from a woman under 30 in good health. The CDR3 DNA follows: TGTGCCAGCAGTTTTAGCGGGAGGGCAATCTCAGATACGCAGTATTTT. Protein product: CASSFSGRAISDTQYF.